This T cell receptor (beta chain) was sequenced during a study of CD8 T cells in Susac syndrome (dated by TCRdb to the late 2010s). Context from the whole study: Of the Susac syndrome patients who were sequenced, roughly eight were in clinical remission while about six had clinically active disease. At blood withdrawal, Susac syndrome patients were either therapy-naive, taking corticosteroids (in some cases with IVIg as well), or taking IVIg alone. Whether CD8+ T cell activation and differentiation in Susac syndrome was antigen driven was tested using repertoire sequencing. Summary of the overall study and its limitations: The number of individuals in the TCR sequencing and HLA analysis was recognized as being relatively small. No clonal expansion was detected in the CD4+ T cell repertoire of Susac syndrome patients.

RNA was extracted with the RNeasy kit and roughly 0.45 to 1 ug was reverse transcribed using random hexamers. TCR beta CDR3 regions were amplified with the immunoSEQ multiplex PCR assay covering 54 Vbeta and 13 Jbeta segments. PCR amplification bias was corrected using a synthetic template baseline for primer optimization and computational correction. Per the source publication's procedure: Only productive sequences were kept, with reads annotated to V, D and J genes according to IMGT and analyzed in immunoSEQ Analyzer. Clonality was calculated as one minus the Shannon entropy normalized by log2 of the number of productive unique sequences. Public and private clones were assessed among the 100 most prevalent clones of each patient and control. A clone was defined as Susac-specific if it was absent from the healthy and MS cohorts, from 1052 published viral clones and from other ImmuneACCESS disease sequences. The public reads were run again by TCRdb, first through fastp at Q25 and then through MiXCR, and only productive beta chains were kept. Under each unique CDR3 protein, matching rows form one entry showing the most common genes and DNA. It is TCRdb's table, rather than the study itself, that gives the V and J calls and clone size. Across this sample there are just over 150,000 distinct CDR3 sequences, with about 95% seen only once. The ten largest make up 0.15% to 0.2% of the sample.

From its cysteine to its phenylalanine, the CDR3 spans 11 amino acids. The entry retains the CDR3 DNA only, 33 bases that are in frame from base 1. CDR1 and CDR2, per the germline V gene (reference sequence), are DFQATT and SNEGSKA. V is shortened by 6 bases, J by 10 bases, and the region joining them spans 13 bases. Peripheral blood CD8+ and CD4+ T cells from healthy donors, Susac syndrome patients and multiple sclerosis patients were profiled by high-throughput TCR beta sequencing. Susac syndrome patients met recently defined diagnostic criteria for definite or probable disease. Bulk CD8+ and CD4+ T cells were purified magnetically by negative isolation, whereas CD8+ TEMRA cells were enriched by FACS. Blood was drawn into EDTA tubes, processed within 24 hours, and PBMCs were isolated by density gradient centrifugation. PBMCs intended for TCR sequencing were cryopreserved in liquid nitrogen and thawed later in a water bath at 37 degrees C. A purity of at least 90% was achieved for sorted or isolated CD4+, CD8+ and CD8+ TEMRA cells.

In the case of this clonotype: The antigen it recognizes is unknown. Base qualities are not recorded, but no much larger clone differs from it by a single base.

The chain uses TRBV20-1 and TRBJ2-1; possibly the D gene is TRBD2, per 5 matching bases. The receptor was isolated from a human donor with Susac syndrome. The source material was CD4+ T cells from PBMCs. The DNA reads as follows: TGCAGTGCAGAACTAGTTGGCGAGCAGTTCTTC. Protein translation: CSAELVGEQFF.